This T cell receptor (beta chain) was retrieved from a study of CD8+ T cells in alopecia areata. Study-level points and caveats: Alopecia totalis/universalis scalp especially showed more expanded CD8+ clones than normal scalp. Normal skin's resident alphabeta T cells are sequenced alongside lesional scalp T cells.

RNA extraction was followed by reverse transcription into cDNA, which acted as the sequencing template. Clones were sequenced by immunoSEQ multiplex PCR, and TCRdb holds only the in-frame ones, with some missing. This sample has 200,000 to 250,000 clones, with approximately 53% found just once. A remark on this clone: Its target is not known.

CDR3 size: 15 residues. From germline, CDR1 is SQVTM and CDR2 ANQGSEA. The V gene end was trimmed by 4 bases and the J gene end by 0 bases; junction bases not matched to a gene: 3. This rearrangement joins TRBV29-1 to TRBJ2-1, with TRBD2 matching over 10 bases. Sequenced input: CD8+ T cells sorted from blood. The receptor was derived from a human donor in good health. The DNA of the CDR3 is TGCAGCGTTGGTAGCGGGAGGAGCTCCTACAATGAGCAGTTCTTC. Translation: CSVGSGRSSYNEQFF.